The 25 T cell receptor beta chains listed next were all sequenced from one sample in a study of response to subunit inactivated influenza vaccine. TCRdb processed the RT-PCR reads anew with MiXCR; each CDR3 protein has one entry. The data hold over 650,000 distinct CDR3 sequences, with roughly 20% observed a single time. This specimen was PBMCs from blood, taken 5 to 6 days after vaccination. The receptors come from a man aged 45 to 65 who received an inactivated influenza vaccine.

The chain couples TRBV5-1 to TRBJ2-5; 10 nucleotides line up with TRBD2. With V trimmed by 5 bases and J by 1 base, 11 bases remained unmatched. The CDR3 is 17 residues long. In germline, CDR1 is SGHRS, CDR2 YFSETQ. CDR3 residues: CASRAGGLADGQETQYF. CDR3 in DNA: TGCGCCAGCAGAGCGGGAGGACTAGCGGACGGCCAAGAGACCCAGTACTTC.

J is TRBJ2-7 and V is TRBV6-1, with a tentative D call TRBD2 (6 bases). The CDR3 runs to 13 residues. Trimming shortened V by 11 bases and J by 0 bases, and 14 bases separated the two germline ends. Germline-derived CDR1 and CDR2 are MNHNS and SASEGT. CDR3 DNA: TGTGCCGCGGGGCAGACTAACTCCTACGAGCAGTACTTC. Translated, it gives CAAGQTNSYEQYF.

In this sample, this clonotype turned up a few times. J is TRBJ2-4 and V is TRBV7-2, with D tentatively TRBD1 (7 bases). This CDR3 region has 14 residues. In germline, CDR1 is SGHTA, CDR2 FQGNSA. Trimming removed 5 bases at V and 6 bases at J, with 14 bases between. CDR3 sequence (DNA): TGTGCCAGCAGCCCGACAGGGCGGGGAAACATTCAGTACTTC. This gives the protein CASSPTGRGNIQYF.

This chain joins TRBV28 and TRBJ2-2; D is possibly TRBD2 (5 bases). Trimming stripped 3 bases from V and 7 bases from J, with 12 bases between. Germline V lookup: CDR1 MDHEN, CDR2 SYDVKM. The CDR3 sequence is 14 residues long. The CDR3 reads CASSFGPSGGELFF. DNA of the CDR3: TGTGCCAGCAGTTTCGGACCGAGCGGCGGGGAGCTGTTTTTT.

The chain has TRBV5-1 and TRBJ2-2; D may be TRBD1 or TRBD2 (5 bases each). The germline V gene encodes CDR1 SGHRS and CDR2 YFSETQ. The V end lost 3 bases, the J end lost 1 base, and 10 bases lay between the germline ends. The CDR3 is made up of 15 amino acids. The CDR3 is CASSWDPMNTGELFF. As DNA, the CDR3 is TGCGCCAGCAGCTGGGACCCCATGAACACCGGGGAGCTGTTTTTT.

The J gene is TRBJ1-5, the V gene TRBV20-1; no definite D call. V was clipped by 3 bases and J by 5 bases, with 8 bases between them. This CDR3 contains 12 residues. Germline lookup yields CDR1 DFQATT and CDR2 SNEGSKA (reference sequence). The DNA of the CDR3 is TGCAGTGCTAGTTTGCCTTATCAGCCCCAGCATTTT. This encodes CSASLPYQPQHF.

This chain joins TRBV4-1 and TRBJ2-5; D call uncertain. The CDR3 loop spans 15 amino acids. The ends were cut back, 0 bases at V and 3 bases at J, with 11 bases in the middle. Germline CDR1 is MGHRA and CDR2 is YSYEKL. The CDR3 coding sequence is TGCGCCAGCAGCCAAGATGGTACCGGAAAAGAGACCCAGTACTTC. Translation: CASSQDGTGKETQYF.

This chain joins TRBV18 and TRBJ2-7; 12 nucleotides match TRBD2. The CDR3 runs 15 residues. With V trimmed by 3 bases and J by 3 bases, 3 bases remained unmatched. Germline V gene sequence: CDR1 KGHSH, CDR2 LQKENI. This CDR3 is CASSPTSGGDYEQYF. The CDR3 DNA reads as TGTGCCAGCTCACCGACTAGCGGGGGAGACTACGAGCAGTACTTC.

This clonotype occurred many times. The gene calls are TRBV4-3 and TRBJ1-5, with no clear D. This CDR3 has 13 amino acids. Germline assignment: CDR1 LGHNA and CDR2 YSLEER. V dropped 0 bases and J dropped 5 bases, with 5 bases sitting between them. The CDR3 DNA reads as TGCGCCAGCAGCCAAGATTTGGATCAGCCCCAGCATTTT. It is translated as CASSQDLDQPQHF.

This clonotype was counted ten times or more. The chain carries TRBV20-1 and TRBJ2-1, with 13 bases identical to TRBD2. Trimming at V came to 5 bases and at J to 5 bases, leaving 3 bases not matched to a gene. This CDR3 contains 14 residues. Germline-derived CDR1 and CDR2 are DFQATT and SNEGSKA (reference sequence). The CDR3 is CSAAGTSGNNEQFF. CDR3 coding DNA: TGCAGTGCTGCCGGGACTAGCGGGAACAATGAGCAGTTCTTC.

This rearrangement joins TRBV7-2 to TRBJ2-1; D unresolved. The V end was cut by 6 bases, the J end by 8 bases, with 14 bases between. The germline gives CDR1 SGHTA, CDR2 FQGNSA. The CDR3 contains 13 residues. The CDR3 DNA reads TGTGCCAGCAGACCTAAGGCCGGAGATGAGCAGTTCTTC. Protein: CASRPKAGDEQFF. Based on the CDR3 plus reference TRBV7-2 and TRBJ2-1, the full variable domain is GAGVSQSPSNKVTEKGKDVELRCDPISGHTALYWYRQSLGQGLEFLIYFQGNSAPDKSGLPSDRFSAERTGGSVSTLTIQRTQQEDSAVYLCASRPKAGDEQFFGPGTRLTVL.

The sample holds a few counts of this clonotype. The chain carries TRBV20-1 and TRBJ2-1, with 10 bases lining up with TRBD2. CDR3 length: 11 residues. The germline CDR1 and CDR2 sequences are DFQATT and SNEGSKA (reference sequence). With V trimmed by 6 bases and J by 11 bases, 4 bases remained unmatched. CDR3 sequence: CSANTSGKQFF. CDR3 DNA sequence: TGCAGTGCCAACACTAGCGGGAAGCAGTTCTTC.

This clonotype was picked up a small number of times. The rearrangement joins TRBV5-1 to TRBJ2-7, with TRBD1 matching over 7 bases. The germline CDR1 and CDR2 sequences are SGHRS and YFSETQ. CDR3 length: 16 residues. J lost 3 bases, V lost 0 bases, and 9 bases had no gene match. Here the CDR3 reads CASSLGGTVSYYEQYF. DNA of the CDR3: TGCGCCAGCAGCTTGGGGGGGACAGTCTCGTACTACGAGCAGTACTTC.

This clonotype was counted many times. The V call is TRBV30, the J call TRBJ2-1, with 9 bases lining up with TRBD2. Germline V gene sequence: CDR1 GTSNPN, CDR2 SVGIG (reference sequence). The CDR3 is made up of 16 amino acids. The V gene end was trimmed by 1 base and the J gene end by 7 bases; junction bases not matched to a gene: 11. Here the CDR3 reads CAWSAGTSPGMNEQFF. CDR3 bases: TGTGCCTGGAGTGCCGGGACTAGCCCCGGAATGAATGAGCAGTTCTTC. Based on the CDR3 plus reference TRBV30 and TRBJ2-1, the full variable domain is SQTIHQWPATLVQPVGSPLSLECTVEGTSNPNLYWYRQAAGRGLQLLFYSVGIGQISSEVPQNLSASRPQDRQFILSSKKLLLSDSGFYLCAWSAGTSPGMNEQFFGPGTRLTVL.

The chain is built from TRBV5-1 and TRBJ2-7, with TRBD1 identical over 7 bases. CDR1 and CDR2 (germline): SGHRS, YFSETQ. V shed 0 bases, J shed 1 base, and the junction held 10 bases outside the gene matches. CDR3 length: 17 residues. DNA of the CDR3: TGCGCCAGCAGCTTGGGGGTATCAGGGGGAAGTTCCTACGAGCAGTACTTC. Translation gives CASSLGVSGGSSYEQYF. The entire variable domain, with the rest obtained from reference TRBV5-1 and TRBJ2-7, is as follows: KAGVTQTPRYLIKTRGQQVTLSCSPISGHRSVSWYQQTPGQGLQFLFEYFSETQRNKGNFPGRFSGRQFSNSRSEMNVSTLELGDSALYLCASSLGVSGGSSYEQYFGPGTRLTVT.

This clonotype has only a few counts. The genes are TRBV7-3 and TRBJ2-1, with 13 bases fitting TRBD2. With V trimmed by 5 bases and J by 7 bases, 8 bases remained unmatched. Germline V lookup: CDR1 SGHTA, CDR2 FQGTGA. There are 16 residues in the CDR3. CDR3 region: CASSHGLAGDSNEQFF. CDR3 nucleotides: TGTGCCAGCAGCCATGGACTAGCGGGAGACTCGAATGAGCAGTTCTTC.

The chain uses TRBV11-2 and TRBJ2-3, with D maybe TRBD1 (6 bases). CDR3 size: 18 residues. Per the germline V gene, CDR1 is SGHAT and CDR2 is FQNNGV. The germline V and J ends were trimmed by 2 bases and 2 bases, with 20 bases remaining between them. The CDR3 loop is CASSLRGLGGVITDTQYF. The CDR3 DNA reads TGTGCCAGCAGCTTACGTGGCTTAGGGGGAGTAATCACAGATACGCAGTATTTT.

V is TRBV20-1 and J is TRBJ2-3, with D tentatively TRBD2 (6 bases). V lost 4 bases and J lost 3, with 17 bases in between. Per germline, CDR1 DFQATT and CDR2 SNEGSKA (reference sequence). The CDR3 runs to 15 residues. The CDR3 region is CSATSARAGTDTQYF. The DNA of the CDR3 is TGCAGTGCTACCTCAGCCAGGGCGGGAACAGATACGCAGTATTTT.

The rearrangement links TRBV28 to TRBJ1-1, with TRBD1 matching 7 bases. This CDR3 spans 15 amino acids. The germline CDR1 and CDR2 sequences are MDHEN and SYDVKM. The junction had 9 bases not matched to a gene; V was cut back by 5 bases and J by 3 bases. CDR3 protein: CASSTLSQGYTEAFF. Here the CDR3 DNA reads TGTGCCAGCAGTACCTTGTCACAGGGGTACACTGAAGCTTTCTTT. The full variable domain, with the rest looked up from reference TRBV28 and TRBJ1-1, is DVKVTQSSRYLVKRTGEKVFLECVQDMDHENMFWYRQDPGLGLRLIYFSYDVKMKEKGDIPEGYSVSREKKERFSLILESASTNQTSMYLCASSTLSQGYTEAFFGQGTRLTVV.

This clonotype was seen a few times. The chain combines TRBV7-2 with TRBJ2-6, with D unclear. The germline V gene has CDR1 SGHTA and CDR2 FQGNSA. The CDR3 runs to 17 residues. The ends were cut back, 4 bases at V and 0 bases at J, with 13 bases in the middle. The CDR3 DNA is TGTGCCAGCAGCTCCCGGGCAGGTGTCTCTGGGGCCAACGTCCTGACTTTC. As protein: CASSSRAGVSGANVLTF.

The table lists this clonotype with a count of one. The chain joins TRBV10-3 to TRBJ2-2; D is unclear. The CDR3 extends over 15 amino acids. Germline V gene data show CDR1 as ENHRY and CDR2 as SYGVKD. V dropped 2 bases and J dropped 0 bases, with 7 bases sitting between them. The CDR3 DNA is TGTGCCATCAGTGAGGCAGGCCCGAACACCGGGGAGCTGTTTTTT. Translated: CAISEAGPNTGELFF.

This clonotype was counted a few times. The V gene is TRBV6-2 or TRBV6-3, the J gene TRBJ2-1; 11 bases are a match to TRBD2. From germline, CDR1 is MNHEY and CDR2 SVGEGT. With 9 bases clipped from V and 8 bases from J, the junction kept 3 bases outside the gene matches. The CDR3 consists of 12 residues. In DNA, the CDR3 is TGTGCCAGTAGCGGGGGGGCCGATGAGCAGTTCTTC. Translating it yields CASSGGADEQFF.

This clonotype was detected a few times. The V gene is TRBV28, the J gene TRBJ2-7; TRBD1 matches 7 bases. CDR1 is MDHEN, CDR2 SYDVKM, per germline. V lost 6 bases and J lost 0; bases outside the gene matches: 8. The CDR3 is made up of 15 amino acids. In nucleotides, the CDR3 is TGTGCCAGCAGACTTCCGGGACAGAGCTCCTACGAGCAGTACTTC. As protein: CASRLPGQSSYEQYF.

The sample holds many counts of this clonotype. The rearrangement joins TRBV7-2 to TRBJ2-3; perhaps TRBD2 as D (6 bases). This CDR3 has 15 residues. V was shortened by 10 bases and J by 4 bases, with 21 bases between the two germline ends. Germline assignment: CDR1 SGHTA and CDR2 FQGNSA. The CDR3 coding sequence is TGTGCCACCCGGCCCGCGCGGGGTGCATCAGATACGCAGTATTTT. It encodes CATRPARGASDTQYF.

J is TRBJ1-3 and V is TRBV5-6, with a weak D call TRBD1 (5 bases). Trimming pared 4 bases from V and 8 bases from J, leaving 19 bases between. Per germline, CDR1 SGHDT and CDR2 YYEEEE. This CDR3 spans 15 amino acids. The CDR3 spells CASSRGAGFAHTIYF. DNA for the CDR3: TGTGCCAGCAGCCGTGGGGCAGGGTTCGCGCACACCATATATTTT. Full variable domain (missing parts from reference TRBV5-6 and TRBJ1-3): DAGVTQSPTHLIKTRGQQVTLRCSPKSGHDTVSWYQQALGQGPQFIFQYYEEEERQRGNFPDRFSGHQFPNYSSELNVNALLLGDSALYLCASSRGAGFAHTIYFGEGSWLTVV.